The rows below give T cell receptor beta chains drawn from one sample of a study of cytomegalovirus exposure and HLA in healthy donors. The table came from immunoSEQ multiplex PCR; TCRdb's copy has only in-frame clones and leaves some out. The profile shows about 140,000 clones, about 84% of them singletons. Input material: PBMCs. These receptors were taken from a woman between 18 and 30 years old in good health and CMV-seropositive. The conserved cysteine and the conserved F or W are not part of the CDR3 here.

CDR3aa: ASSLRLAAGNNEQF
j_gene: TRBJ2-1
v_gene: TRBV7-8

CDR3aa: ASRKEQGAGNEQF
j_gene: TRBJ2-1
v_gene: TRBV2

CDR3aa: ASSFDRNQPQH
j_gene: TRBJ1-5
v_gene: TRBV5-6

CDR3aa: ASRPGQGAYSNQPQH
j_gene: TRBJ1-5
v_gene: TRBV19

CDR3aa: ASSVRQGGSVSNQPQH
j_gene: TRBJ1-5
v_gene: TRBV6-1

CDR3aa: ASSPRTGGGGELF
j_gene: TRBJ2-2
v_gene: TRBV2

CDR3aa: ASSVRTNTEAF
j_gene: TRBJ1-1
v_gene: TRBV10-1

CDR3aa: ASRAAGGNYGHT
j_gene: TRBJ1-2
v_gene: TRBV19

CDR3aa: ASSLVASQVYEQY
j_gene: TRBJ2-7
v_gene: TRBV27

CDR3aa: ASSLASGGAGTDTQY
j_gene: TRBJ2-3
v_gene: TRBV13

CDR3aa: ASSPRGLAGGSITDTQY
j_gene: TRBJ2-3
v_gene: TRBV7-9

CDR3aa: ASSQDLLGSSGANVLT
j_gene: TRBJ2-6
v_gene: TRBV4-3

CDR3aa: ASTPTAGGSYEQY
j_gene: TRBJ2-7
v_gene: TRBV5-1